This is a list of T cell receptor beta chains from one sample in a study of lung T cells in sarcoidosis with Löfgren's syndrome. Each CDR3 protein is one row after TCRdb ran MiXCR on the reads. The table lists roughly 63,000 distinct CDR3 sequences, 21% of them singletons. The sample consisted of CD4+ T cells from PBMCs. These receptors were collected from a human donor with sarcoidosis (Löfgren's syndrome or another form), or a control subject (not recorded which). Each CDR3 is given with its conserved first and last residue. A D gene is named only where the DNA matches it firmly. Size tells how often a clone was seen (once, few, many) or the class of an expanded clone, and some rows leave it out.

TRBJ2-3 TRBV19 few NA CASSQLATRTDTQYF TGTGCCAGTAGTCAGTTGGCTACTCGCACAGATACGCAGTATTTT
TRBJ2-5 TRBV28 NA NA CASRGGWQGTQYF TGTGCCAGCAGGGGGGGATGGCAAGGGACCCAGTACTTC
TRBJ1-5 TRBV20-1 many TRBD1 CSATVDRGYQPQHF TGCAGTGCTACCGTGGACAGGGGGTATCAGCCCCAGCATTTT
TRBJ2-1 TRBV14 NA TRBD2 CASSLRLAGDTEQFF TGTGCCAGCAGCCTCAGACTAGCGGGAGATACTGAGCAGTTCTTC
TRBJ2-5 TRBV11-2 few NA CASSLSSQETQYF TGTGCCAGCAGCTTATCCAGCCAAGAGACCCAGTACTTC
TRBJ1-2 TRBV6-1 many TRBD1 CASTRGEGAGYTF TGTGCCAGCACCAGAGGGGAGGGGGCTGGCTACACCTTC
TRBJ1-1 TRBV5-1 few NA CASSLARGRVDTEAFF TGCGCCAGCAGCTTGGCCAGGGGAAGGGTCGACACTGAAGCTTTCTTT
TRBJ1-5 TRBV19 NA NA CASSLKEYQPQHF TGTGCCAGTAGTCTAAAGGAGTATCAGCCCCAGCATTTT
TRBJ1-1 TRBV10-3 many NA CAISREMNTEAFF TGTGCCATCAGTAGGGAGATGAACACTGAAGCTTTCTTT
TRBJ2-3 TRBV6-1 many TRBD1 CASSGQGTDTQYF TGTGCCAGCAGTGGACAGGGAACAGATACGCAGTATTTT
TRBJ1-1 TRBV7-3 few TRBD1 CASSLQGVNTEAFF TGTGCCAGCAGCCTACAGGGGGTGAACACTGAAGCTTTCTTT
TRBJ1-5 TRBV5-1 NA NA CASSLEGGSNQPQHF TGCGCCAGCAGCTTGGAGGGGGGGAGTAATCAGCCCCAGCATTTT
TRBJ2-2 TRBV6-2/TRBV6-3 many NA CASTRQGGGELFF TGTGCCAGCACCAGACAGGGAGGCGGGGAGCTGTTTTTT
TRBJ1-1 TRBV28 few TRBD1 CASWQTGGTEAFF TGTGCCAGCTGGCAAACAGGGGGAACTGAAGCTTTCTTT
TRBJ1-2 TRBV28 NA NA CASSSGRWDGYTF TGTGCCAGCAGCTCGGGACGCTGGGATGGCTACACCTTC
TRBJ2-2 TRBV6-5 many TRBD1 CASSYSWTGGASNTGELFF TGTGCCAGCAGTTACTCTTGGACAGGGGGCGCATCCAACACCGGGGAGCTGTTTTTT
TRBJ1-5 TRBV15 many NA CATSRKWGGTSNQPQHF TGTGCCACCAGCAGAAAGTGGGGGGGTACGAGCAATCAGCCCCAGCATTTT
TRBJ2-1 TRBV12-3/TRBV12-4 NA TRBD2 CASSLGGGNEQFF TGTGCCAGCAGTTTAGGGGGGGGCAATGAGCAGTTCTTC
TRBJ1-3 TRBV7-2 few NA CASSLTSGNAIYF TGTGCCAGCAGCTTAACGAGTGGAAACGCCATATATTTT
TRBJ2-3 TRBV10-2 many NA CASSRDRVADTQYF TGCGCCAGCAGCCGGGACCGAGTAGCAGATACGCAGTATTTT
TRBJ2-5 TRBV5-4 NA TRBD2 CASSWRSGGTQYF TGTGCCAGCAGCTGGAGGAGCGGGGGGACCCAGTACTTC
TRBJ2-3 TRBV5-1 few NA CASSLAAQNKGADTQYF TGCGCCAGCAGCTTGGCGGCCCAGAACAAGGGCGCAGATACGCAGTATTTT
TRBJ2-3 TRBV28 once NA CASVRGGRTDTQYF TGTGCCAGCGTTAGGGGGGGCCGCACAGATACGCAGTATTTT
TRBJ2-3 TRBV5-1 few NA CAGRDLNTDTQYF TGCGCCGGCCGGGACCTAAACACAGATACGCAGTATTTT